These T cell receptor beta chains were read from a single sample in a study of blood T cells in healthy people across ages. Using its own MiXCR run on the 5' RACE reads, TCRdb lists one record per CDR3 protein. The repertoire consists of roughly 410,000 distinct CDR3 sequences, with about 55% occurring once and the leading ten covering under 65%. The sequenced sample consisted of blood. The receptors here all came from a man between 60 and 75 years old in good health. The CDR3 runs from the conserved cysteine through the conserved F or W. D genes are given only for firm matches. Some rows have no size entry. The others give once, few or many, or a class for an expanded clone.

TRBJ2-6,-,many,TRBV7-2,TGTGCCAGCAGCCTGAATCGGGCTGGGGCCAACGTCCTGACTTTC,CASSLNRAGANVLTF
TRBJ1-2,-,-,TRBV5-1,TGCGCCAGCAGCGTCGGCTTTTACCAGGGGACACGGAATGGCTACACCTTC,CASSVGFYQGTRNGYTF
TRBJ2-7,TRBD1,-,TRBV5-1,TGCGCCAGCAGCTCCTCCGGGACAGGTGACGAGCAGTACTTC,CASSSSGTGDEQYF
TRBJ1-2,-,-,TRBV20-1,TGCAGTGCCAGTCAGGGCTCCCCGACGGGTGGCTACACCTTC,CSASQGSPTGGYTF
TRBJ2-1,-,few,TRBV7-2,TGTGCCAGCAGCTTTTCGGGCCTCAATGAGCAGTTCTTC,CASSFSGLNEQFF
TRBJ2-5,TRBD2,few,TRBV18,TGTGCCAGCTCACCCAGCGGGGCCCAAGAGACCCAGTACTTC,CASSPSGAQETQYF
TRBJ2-5,-,-,TRBV10-2,TGCGCCAGCAGTGTCGGTAGCTACCGAGAGACCCAGTACTTC,CASSVGSYRETQYF
TRBJ2-5,-,many,TRBV9,TGTGCCAGCAGCGTAGTCCCGGGGGCAGGGGAGACCCAGTACTTC,CASSVVPGAGETQYF
TRBJ2-4,-,few,TRBV20-1,TGCAGTGCCCTAGCCCCGCTGGTAACCATTCAGTACTTC,CSALAPLVTIQYF
TRBJ2-1,-,-,TRBV30,TGTGCCTGGACTAATAAGGGTGAGCAGTTCTTC,CAWTNKGEQFF
TRBJ2-7,TRBD2,-,TRBV28,TGTGCCAGCAGTTTATCCGGGACTAGACTCTACGAGCAGTACTTC,CASSLSGTRLYEQYF
TRBJ1-5,-,-,TRBV2,TGTGCCAGCAGTGGCCCAGGGGTAAGGTCGCAGCCCCAGCATTTT,CASSGPGVRSQPQHF
TRBJ2-1,TRBD2,-,TRBV12-3/TRBV12-4,TGTGCCAGCAATCCGGACCCGGGACTAGCCCCTAATGAGCAGTTCTTC,CASNPDPGLAPNEQFF
TRBJ2-4,-,-,TRBV4-1,TGCGCCAGCAGCCAAGATTCAGGGGGCTCCTCTAGCGGGGCCAAAAACATTCAGTACTTC,CASSQDSGGSSSGAKNIQYF
TRBJ2-1,TRBD2,-,TRBV20-1,TGCAGTGCTAGGCCTACTAGCGGGGGTAGGCTAGCTGAGCAGTTCTTC,CSARPTSGGRLAEQFF